What follows describes a single T cell receptor (beta chain). This sample was taken from a study of cytomegalovirus exposure and HLA in healthy donors. CDR3 length: 14 amino acids. Germline V gives CDR1 MDHEN, CDR2 SYDVKM. Germline trimming cut 5 bases from V and 5 bases from J; bases unmatched to any gene: 7. Vbeta (60) and Jbeta (13) primers were used in the PCR. Sequencing used immunoSEQ multiplex PCR; TCRdb keeps in-frame clones, though not all of them. The repertoire holds 200,000 to 250,000 clones, 70% seen once, with around 2.6% in the top ten. The chain employs TRBV28 and TRBJ1-1, with TRBD1 matching 8 bases. Sequenced input: PBMCs. The source of this sequence is a man aged 40-50 years in good health and CMV-seropositive. The DNA of the CDR3 is TGTGCCAGCAGTCCTTGGACAGGGAGGACTGAAGCTTTCTTT. Translating gives CASSPWTGRTEAFF. The whole variable domain, remainder taken from reference TRBV28 and TRBJ1-1, is DVKVTQSSRYLVKRTGEKVFLECVQDMDHENMFWYRQDPGLGLRLIYFSYDVKMKEKGDIPEGYSVSREKKERFSLILESASTNQTSMYLCASSPWTGRTEAFFGQGTRLTVV.